This TCR beta chain appears in the sequencing data of a study of blood T cell repertoires in COVID-19. The authors' processing: From reference gene primer amplification, estimates of nucleated cell counts were derived. Clones were sequenced by immunoSEQ multiplex PCR, and TCRdb holds only the in-frame ones, with some missing. Clone size and V and J calls were adopted from that table, with D and trimming inferred from the DNA. Among approximately 140,000 clones listed, over 80% were seen once. This sequence originates from a man younger than 40 with COVID-19, enrolled during active disease. The sample taken for sequencing was peripheral blood.

This CDR3 reads CASSQNPGSGGGYTF. The CDR3, as DNA: TGTGCCAGCAGTCAAAACCCGGGGAGCGGTGGGGGCTACACCTTC. V usage is TRBV27 and J usage is TRBJ1-2; D uncertain. The length of the CDR3 is 15 residues. Germline CDR1 is MNHEY and CDR2 is SMNVEV (reference sequence). Between the trimmed V and J ends, which lost 5 bases and 8 bases, there was a span of 21 bases.